This paragraph covers one T cell receptor (beta chain) sequence. Per the germline V gene, CDR1 is SGHTA and CDR2 is FQGNSA. Trimming shortened V by 1 base and J by 3 bases, and 15 bases separated the two germline ends. This CDR3 comprises 16 residues. The sample originates from a study of graft-versus-host responses after intestinal transplantation. Study-level results: Recipient bone marrow held GvH clones, some seen earlier in ileum or blood. High graft-versus-host to host-versus-graft clonal ratios were seen in allografts of patients with graft-donor T cell macrochimerism.

The data were produced by immunoSEQ multiplex PCR, yet TCRdb's version contains in-frame clones alone and is incomplete. The table records 9,900 or so clones, around 30% of them present only once. Stimulators, some 200,000 irradiated and violet-dye-labeled cells, were plated with some 200,000 CFSE-labeled responder cells. The chain couples TRBV7-2 to TRBJ1-1; D unclear. The TCR was taken from a human patient who received an intestinal transplant. The input for sequencing was alloreactive CD8+ T cells from a mixed lymphocyte reaction culture, taken before intestinal transplant. Subset described: CFSE-low proliferating T cells sorted from roughly 6-day pre-transplant mixed lymphocyte reaction (GvH or HvG direction). CDR3 loop: CASSLGAFYLDTEAFF. As DNA, the CDR3 is TGTGCCAGCAGCTTAGGGGCTTTTTATCTGGACACTGAAGCTTTCTTT. Together with reference TRBV7-2 and TRBJ1-1, the CDR3 gives the full variable domain: GAGVSQSPSNKVTEKGKDVELRCDPISGHTALYWYRQSLGQGLEFLIYFQGNSAPDKSGLPSDRFSAERTGGSVSTLTIQRTQQEDSAVYLCASSLGAFYLDTEAFFGQGTRLTVV.